This T cell receptor (beta chain) came from a study of cytomegalovirus exposure and HLA in healthy donors. Both 60 Vbeta primers and 13 Jbeta primers went into the PCR. Produced via immunoSEQ multiplex PCR; TCRdb's table is partial and in-frame only. The table lists over 150,000 clones, 77% of them singletons, with approximately 1.5% in the top ten. The length of the CDR3 is 16 residues. Germline V lookup: CDR1 MNHEY, CDR2 SMNVEV (reference sequence). V lost 7 bases to trimming and J lost 0 bases; unmatched junction nucleotides: 11. The chain carries TRBV27 and TRBJ1-2, with 7 bases aligning to TRBD1. The TCR was taken from a woman under 40 in good health and CMV-seropositive. The sample was PBMCs. CDR3 sequence reads: CASTTIDRASNYGYTF. The CDR3, as DNA: TGTGCCAGCACCACTATCGACAGGGCCTCTAACTATGGCTACACCTTC.